This T cell receptor (beta chain) is from a study of T-cell reconstitution after alpha-beta-depleted transplantation in children. Study-wide points: For some patients, TCRbeta diversity was high at day 60 because of recipient T cells and thymic progenitors that survived. Expanded graft clones, several hundred of them, were reportedly the source of alpha-beta T cells about two months after transplant. At one year after transplant, newly produced T cells mostly accounted for T-cell counts and diversity.

This sample's TCRbeta library carried unique molecular identifier barcodes. TCRdb reprocessed the PCR reads with MiXCR, giving one entry per CDR3 protein. The sample holds 250,000 or so distinct CDR3 sequences, roughly a quarter seen once. As concerns this clonotype: Antigen unknown.

Germline CDR1 and CDR2: SGHAT and FQNNGV. The junction had 21 bases not matched to a gene; V was cut back by 5 bases and J by 9 bases. CDR3 length: 18 amino acids. The chain uses TRBV11-2 and TRBJ2-3; 9 bases agree with TRBD1. The sequence was collected from a female patient under 10 years old who had a stem cell transplant for congenital amegakaryocytic thrombocytopenia, so the T cells may come from the graft donor. Sample: PBMCs, mostly from graft donor cells, taken 360 days after TCRalphabeta/CD19-depleted stem cell transplant. The CDR3 loop reads CASSRKGAGTGTGGTQYF. The CDR3 nucleotides read TGTGCCAGCAGCCGTAAGGGCGCCGGGACAGGGACGGGGGGAACGCAGTATTTT.